One and the same sample provided the 2 T cell receptor beta chains below, sequenced in a study of T cell clusters in autoimmune cytopenias. Approximately 40,000 genome equivalents of blood DNA were amplified for TRB. TRB was amplified by touch-down multiplex PCR, primer pools A and B combined. TCRdb re-called the multiplex PCR reads; one entry per CDR3 protein, DNA not given. The sample table sets out approximately 1,800 distinct CDR3 sequences. The sample consisted of peripheral blood. These receptors came from a human donor with an autoimmune cytopenia or autoimmune hepatitis (not recorded which).

By frequency, this clonotype registers medium-sized. The chain is built from TRBV27 and TRBJ1-5. Germline CDR1 and CDR2: MNHEY and SMNVEV (reference sequence). This CDR3 is built from 14 residues. The CDR3 region is CASSPRGSNQPQHF.

This clonotype shows up as medium-sized by frequency. The CDR3 sequence is CASSLKGFGNQPQHF. V gene TRBV12-3 or TRBV12-4 combines with J gene TRBJ1-5; TCRdb outputs TRBD1, but without DNA this stays unchecked. This CDR3 is built from 15 residues.